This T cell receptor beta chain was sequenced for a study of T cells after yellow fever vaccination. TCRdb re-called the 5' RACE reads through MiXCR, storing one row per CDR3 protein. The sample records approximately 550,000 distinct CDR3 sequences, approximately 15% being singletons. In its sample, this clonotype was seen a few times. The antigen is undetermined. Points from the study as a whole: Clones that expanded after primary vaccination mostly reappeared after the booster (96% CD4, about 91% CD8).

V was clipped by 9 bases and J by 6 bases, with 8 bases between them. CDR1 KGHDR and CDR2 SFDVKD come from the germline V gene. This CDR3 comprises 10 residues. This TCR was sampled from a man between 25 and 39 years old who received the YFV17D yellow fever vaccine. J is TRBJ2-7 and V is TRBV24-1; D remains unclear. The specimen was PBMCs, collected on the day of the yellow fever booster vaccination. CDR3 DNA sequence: TGTGCCACCCCTGGGCGCGAGCAGTACTTC. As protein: CATPGREQYF.